This T cell receptor (beta chain) is drawn from a study of T cell changes during pregnancy in multiple sclerosis. The table came from immunoSEQ multiplex PCR; TCRdb's copy has only in-frame clones and leaves some out. The table lists roughly 48,000 clones, approximately 92% of them singletons. The source is a female donor in good health, enrolled as a control in a pregnancy study. Source: CD4+ T cells from peripheral blood mononuclear cells, taken in the second trimester of pregnancy.

The CDR3, as DNA: TGTGCCAGCAGCGCGGGACAGGGGTTCTTGAACACTGAAGCTTTCTTT. Translating gives CASSAGQGFLNTEAFF. The rearrangement uses TRBV25-1 and TRBJ1-1, with 10 bases matching TRBD1. Losses at the gene ends were 6 bases for V and 0 bases for J; bases not matched to a gene: 7. CDR3 length: 16 amino acids. Germline lookup yields CDR1 MGHDK and CDR2 SYGVNS.